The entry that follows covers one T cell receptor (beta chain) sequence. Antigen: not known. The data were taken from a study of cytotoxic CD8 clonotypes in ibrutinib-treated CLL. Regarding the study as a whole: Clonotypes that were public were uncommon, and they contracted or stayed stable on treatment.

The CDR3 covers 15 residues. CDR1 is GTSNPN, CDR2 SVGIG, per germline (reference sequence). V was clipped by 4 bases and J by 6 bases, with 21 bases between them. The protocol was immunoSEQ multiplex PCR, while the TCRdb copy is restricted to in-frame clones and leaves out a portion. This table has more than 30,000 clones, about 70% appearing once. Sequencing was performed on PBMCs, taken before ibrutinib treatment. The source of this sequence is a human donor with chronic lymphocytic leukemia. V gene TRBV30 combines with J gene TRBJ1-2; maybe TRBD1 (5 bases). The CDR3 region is CAWTRSGWGPDGYTF. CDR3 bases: TGTGCCTGGACCCGATCGGGGTGGGGCCCCGATGGCTACACCTTC.